A single sample is the source of the 8 T cell receptor beta chains below, sequenced in a study of T cells in Graves' hyperthyroidism and ophthalmopathy. Amplified regions were TCR beta CDR3 sequences from RNA transcripts. Initially, a first-round RT-PCR of the TCR CDR3 employed the HTBI primer set. TCRdb re-analysed the multiplex PCR reads in MiXCR, keeping a single row per CDR3 protein. The sample shows roughly 740,000 distinct CDR3 sequences, 16% of them seen only once. The sample was blood. Source of these receptors: a man aged 18-30 years with Graves' hyperthyroidism.

This clonotype was recorded many times. V is TRBV28 and J is TRBJ2-7; 9 bases map to TRBD1. V lost 5 bases, J lost 4 bases, and 12 bases stayed unmatched. The CDR3 contains 16 residues. CDR1 and CDR2 from the germline V gene are MDHEN and SYDVKM. Here the CDR3 DNA reads TGTGCCAGCAGTAAACCGGGACAGGGAATAACTTACGAGCAGTACTTC. It codes for CASSKPGQGITYEQYF.

The chain employs TRBV9 and TRBJ2-6; D unclear. V was pared by 3 bases and J by 1 base, with 11 bases between. The germline V gene has CDR1 SGDLS and CDR2 YYNGEE. The CDR3 has 16 residues. CDR3 sequence (DNA): TGTGCCAGCAGCGCGTACGACGAATCTGGGGCCAACGTCCTGACTTTC. This codes for CASSAYDESGANVLTF.

This clonotype was counted at least ten times. The chain links TRBV7-9 to TRBJ2-3; D not certain. With 0 bases removed from V and 2 bases from J, the gap between germline ends came to 9 bases. This CDR3 is 15 amino acids long. Looked up from germline, CDR1 is SEHNR and CDR2 is FQNEAQ (reference sequence). This CDR3 is CASSLAPVLTDTQYF. CDR3 bases: TGTGCCAGCAGCTTAGCCCCAGTTCTCACAGATACGCAGTATTTT.

The DNA of the CDR3 is TGTGCCAGCAGCTTAGCTGGGGGGCTGCGTGGCTACACCTTC. It specifies CASSLAGGLRGYTF. The V call is TRBV11-2, the J call TRBJ1-2; possibly TRBD1 for D (6 bases). Germline loops: CDR1 SGHAT, CDR2 FQNNGV. Trimming stripped 1 base from V and 7 bases from J, with 13 bases between. The CDR3 has 14 residues.

As to this clonotype: At one end the junction does not follow the germline gene, possibly because of a read error. V gene TRBV7-7 combines with J gene TRBJ2-1; 7 bases fit TRBD2. Germline CDR1 SSHAT, CDR2 FNYEAQ (reference sequence). The CDR3 spans 14 residues. The CDR3 loop is CASSPQAGHNEQFF. CDR3 bases: TGTGCTAGCAGCCCTCAAGCGGGACACAATGAGCAGTTCTTC.

This clonotype was observed at least ten times. The V call is TRBV29-1, the J call TRBJ1-1; 9 bases are a match to TRBD1. The CDR3 runs 14 residues. V was pared by 5 bases and J by 0 bases, with 4 bases of the junction left unmatched. Looked up from germline, CDR1 is SQVTM and CDR2 is ANQGSEA. The CDR3 spells CSVSDRGLNTEAFF. As DNA, the CDR3 is TGCAGCGTTTCGGACAGGGGCCTGAACACTGAAGCTTTCTTT.

This clonotype has a count of ten or more. The chain uses TRBV28 and TRBJ2-7; D gene ambiguous. This CDR3 has 14 amino acids. Per germline, CDR1 MDHEN and CDR2 SYDVKM. V lost 1 base and J 4 bases, leaving 11 bases between the germline ends. The CDR3 bases are TGTGCCAGCAGTTTATCCTCATTGTTTTACGAGCAGTACTTC. This translates into CASSLSSLFYEQYF.

This clonotype has a handful of counts. The CDR3 DNA follows: TGTGCCAGCAGCGTAGGTGGCTCGGAGAGGGAGCAGTACTTC. It yields the protein CASSVGGSEREQYF. The V and J genes are TRBV9 and TRBJ2-7, with no clear D. Germline V gene data show CDR1 as SGDLS and CDR2 as YYNGEE. Trimming took 0 bases from V and 7 from J, leaving 14 bases between them. This CDR3 is 14 amino acids long.